These T cell receptor beta chains were read from a single sample in a study of blood T cells in healthy people across ages. Using its own MiXCR run on the 5' RACE reads, TCRdb lists one record per CDR3 protein. Of 1.2 million to 1.5 million distinct CDR3 sequences in the sample, approximately 60% were seen once. The sample comprised blood. All receptors derive from a young man in good health. Both conserved end residues are part of each CDR3. The order of the fields is V gene, D gene, clone size, J gene, CDR3 DNA, CDR3 protein. D genes are given only for firm matches. Part of the rows lack a size; the others show once, few, many or a class for expanded clones.

V: TRBV20-1; D: NA; size: NA; J: TRBJ2-5; DNA: TGCAGTGCGACGGGATCCGAAGAGACCCAGTACTTC; CDR3: CSATGSEETQYF
V: TRBV24-1; D: NA; size: NA; J: TRBJ2-7; DNA: TGTGCCACCAGTGATTCGCCTGCACACGAGCAGTACTTC; CDR3: CATSDSPAHEQYF
V: TRBV6-5; D: TRBD1; size: NA; J: TRBJ2-6; DNA: TGTGCCACCTGGGGGACAGCCGGCTCTGGGGCCAACGTCCTGACTTTC; CDR3: CATWGTAGSGANVLTF
V: TRBV4-2; D: NA; size: few; J: TRBJ2-5; DNA: TGTGCCAGCAGCCAAGACGGGGGGACCCAGTACTTC; CDR3: CASSQDGGTQYF
V: TRBV2; D: NA; size: NA; J: TRBJ2-7; DNA: TGTGCCAGCAGTGTCACCGGGAGTCAGACCTACGAGCAGTACTTC; CDR3: CASSVTGSQTYEQYF
V: TRBV12-3/TRBV12-4; D: TRBD2; size: NA; J: TRBJ2-1; DNA: TGTGCCAGCAGTTTCAGCGGGAGGGCCGAATGGGAGCAGTTCTTC; CDR3: CASSFSGRAEWEQFF
V: TRBV18; D: NA; size: NA; J: TRBJ2-3; DNA: TGTGCCAGCTCACCACACGGGAGCACAGATACGCAGTATTTT; CDR3: CASSPHGSTDTQYF
V: TRBV20-1; D: NA; size: few; J: TRBJ2-7; DNA: TGCAGTGCTCGCCTCACGGGAGTAGGAGAGCAGTACTTC; CDR3: CSARLTGVGEQYF
V: TRBV4-1; D: TRBD1; size: NA; J: TRBJ1-5; DNA: TGCGCCAGCAGCCAAGGACCGGGACAGGGAGAACAGCCCCAGCATTTT; CDR3: CASSQGPGQGEQPQHF
V: TRBV7-2; D: NA; size: few; J: TRBJ2-7; DNA: TGTGCCAGCAGCAAGCTTGGGCCATCATCCTACGAGCAGTACTTC; CDR3: CASSKLGPSSYEQYF
V: TRBV25-1; D: NA; size: few; J: TRBJ2-3; DNA: TGTGCCAGCAACGCCTTCGGGACATACAGCACAGATACGCAGTATTTT; CDR3: CASNAFGTYSTDTQYF
V: TRBV6-5; D: TRBD1; size: few; J: TRBJ1-2; DNA: TGTGCCAGCAGTTACTACTCGTCGGGGACAGGGTATGGCTACACCTTC; CDR3: CASSYYSSGTGYGYTF
V: TRBV5-1; D: TRBD1; size: NA; J: TRBJ2-1; DNA: TGCGCCAGCAGCTTGGTAGGGACAGGGGGCAATGAGCAGTTCTTC; CDR3: CASSLVGTGGNEQFF
V: TRBV7-6; D: TRBD2; size: NA; J: TRBJ2-1; DNA: TGTGCCAGCAGCCTTAGCGGGGGGGCTAACAATGAGCAGTTCTTC; CDR3: CASSLSGGANNEQFF
V: TRBV27; D: NA; size: NA; J: TRBJ2-2; DNA: TGTGCCAGCAGTTTACGCGAGCTCGGCGGGGAGCTGTTTTTT; CDR3: CASSLRELGGELFF
V: TRBV3-1; D: NA; size: NA; J: TRBJ2-6; DNA: TGTGCCAGCAGCCCGAGTGTCGCCAGCTCTGGGGCCAACGTCCTGACTTTC; CDR3: CASSPSVASSGANVLTF
V: TRBV27; D: TRBD1; size: NA; J: TRBJ2-3; DNA: TGTGCCACCTCGACAGGGGTTACGCAGTATTTT; CDR3: CATSTGVTQYF
V: TRBV12-3/TRBV12-4; D: NA; size: few; J: TRBJ2-5; DNA: TGTGCCAGCAGTTTGACAGACGGGGAGACCCAGTACTTC; CDR3: CASSLTDGETQYF
V: TRBV10-3; D: NA; size: NA; J: TRBJ2-1; DNA: TGTGCCATCAGTGAGAACACGTACAATGAGCAGTTCTTC; CDR3: CAISENTYNEQFF
V: TRBV29-1; D: NA; size: few; J: TRBJ1-1; DNA: TGCAGCGTTCGAAGGGCCGGTGAAGCTTTCTTT; CDR3: CSVRRAGEAFF
V: TRBV7-2; D: NA; size: NA; J: TRBJ1-4; DNA: TGTGCCAGCAGCTTAGATCCCCGGGGGTATGAAAAACTGTTTTTT; CDR3: CASSLDPRGYEKLFF
V: TRBV4-2; D: NA; size: NA; J: TRBJ2-5; DNA: TGTGCCAGCAGCCCCTTGTTGAGACCTCAAGAGACCCAGTACTTC; CDR3: CASSPLLRPQETQYF
V: TRBV28; D: TRBD2; size: NA; J: TRBJ2-7; DNA: TGTGCCAGCAGTTTCTTTACGAGACTAGCGGATTCCCTCGAGCAGTACTTC; CDR3: CASSFFTRLADSLEQYF
V: TRBV27; D: TRBD1; size: NA; J: TRBJ2-5; DNA: TGTGCCAGCAGTTCGACAGGGATGCATGAGCAGTACTTC; CDR3: CASSSTGMHEQYF
V: TRBV29-1; D: NA; size: NA; J: TRBJ2-7; DNA: TGCGCGGTAGGGGCCTACGAGCAGTACTTC; CDR3: CAVGAYEQYF
V: TRBV7-9; D: NA; size: NA; J: TRBJ2-5; DNA: TGTGCCAGCAGCGAGCCGCTTCAAGAGACCCAGTACTTC; CDR3: CASSEPLQETQYF
V: TRBV27; D: NA; size: NA; J: TRBJ1-2; DNA: TGTGCCAGCAGTGAGACAGGTCGCAGTGGCTACACCTTC; CDR3: CASSETGRSGYTF
V: TRBV7-2; D: NA; size: NA; J: TRBJ2-1; DNA: TGTGCCAGCAGCTTAGCCCTACCCGGTTTCGCCTCCTACAATGAGCAGTTCTTC; CDR3: CASSLALPGFASYNEQFF
V: TRBV7-6; D: TRBD1; size: NA; J: TRBJ2-7; DNA: TGTGCCAGCAGCTTAGAAATTCGGACAGGGACCTACGAGCAGTACTTC; CDR3: CASSLEIRTGTYEQYF
V: TRBV29-1; D: TRBD1; size: once; J: TRBJ2-5; DNA: TGCAGCGAGCTCGGGACAGGGGAGACCCAGTACTTC; CDR3: CSELGTGETQYF
V: TRBV5-1; D: NA; size: NA; J: TRBJ2-1; DNA: TGCGCCAGCAGCTTGGAAACCCCTCGATACAATGAGCAGTTCTTC; CDR3: CASSLETPRYNEQFF
V: TRBV15; D: TRBD2; size: NA; J: TRBJ2-1; DNA: TGTGCCACCAGCAGAGTGTGGGGGGAGACTAGCGGCCTCTACAATGAGCAGTTCTTC; CDR3: CATSRVWGETSGLYNEQFF
V: TRBV20-1; D: NA; size: few; J: TRBJ2-3; DNA: TGCAGTGCCAGAGATACGCAGTATTTT; CDR3: CSARDTQYF